This T cell receptor beta chain is from a study of control samples from healthy donors and cancer patients. The method was immunoSEQ multiplex PCR; TCRdb's version includes in-frame clones alone and lacks a portion of them. The sample shows nearly 40,000 clones, approximately 90% of them seen only once. V shed 1 base and J 5 bases; nucleotides not matched to a gene: 19. CDR1 is MDHEN and CDR2 is SYDVKM in the germline V gene. CDR3 length: 20 residues. Sequencing was carried out using blood. This rearrangement joins TRBV28 to TRBJ2-7, with 11 bases identical to TRBD2. The sequence derives from a woman aged 50 to 60 in good health. The CDR3 nucleotides are TGTGCCAGCAGTTTATTAACTAGCGGGGGAGCCTCGTATTGGGGGGACGAGCAGTACTTC. Translation gives CASSLLTSGGASYWGDEQYF.